This entry lists 22 T cell receptor beta chains sequenced from one sample in a study of T-cell reconstitution after alpha-beta-depleted transplantation in children. The library targeted TCRbeta and was prepared with unique molecular identifiers. TCRdb re-analysed the PCR reads in MiXCR, keeping a single row per CDR3 protein. Of 84,000 or so distinct CDR3 sequences in the sample, 15% to 18% were seen once. This sample comprised PBMCs, mostly from graft donor cells, obtained 180 days after TCRalphabeta/CD19-depleted stem cell transplant. All receptors derive from a male patient between 2 and 15 years old who had a stem cell transplant for acute lymphoblastic leukemia, so the T cells may come from the graft donor.

The chain employs TRBV25-1 and TRBJ2-7; D ambiguous. V was shortened by 4 bases and J by 0 bases, with 10 bases between the two germline ends. This CDR3 contains 14 residues. From germline, CDR1 is MGHDK and CDR2 SYGVNS. The CDR3 coding sequence is TGTGCCAGCAGTGTTTCAGGACCCTCCTACGAGCAGTACTTC. As protein: CASSVSGPSYEQYF.

The chain employs TRBV20-1 and TRBJ2-3, with 8 bases aligning to TRBD1. CDR1 and CDR2 (germline): DFQATT, SNEGSKA (reference sequence). V trimming: 6 bases; J trimming: 2 bases; junction bases outside the gene matches: 13. CDR3 size: 16 residues. This CDR3 is CSASPGGQGTTDTQYF. CDR3 coding DNA: TGCAGTGCCAGCCCTGGTGGACAGGGCACCACAGATACGCAGTATTTT.

The sample holds many counts of this clonotype. The genes are TRBV20-1 and TRBJ2-1; 8 positions agree with TRBD2. The CDR3 is 17 residues long. The germline gives CDR1 DFQATT, CDR2 SNEGSKA (reference sequence). The V segment lost 3 bases and the J segment 7 bases; nucleotides outside the gene matches: 17. CDR3 DNA sequence: TGCAGTGCTAGTAGTTCCCAGCGGGGGATCGGTAGGAATGAGCAGTTCTTC. It translates to CSASSSQRGIGRNEQFF.

Only a few counts were recorded for this clonotype. This rearrangement joins TRBV7-2 to TRBJ1-1; no reliable D call. In germline, CDR1 is SGHTA, CDR2 FQGNSA. This CDR3 has 12 residues. Trimming shortened V by 3 bases and J by 9 bases, and 11 bases separated the two germline ends. CDR3 in amino acids: CASSFPATKAFF. Here the CDR3 DNA reads TGTGCCAGCAGCTTTCCAGCAACAAAAGCTTTCTTT.

This clonotype turned up a few times. V usage is TRBV10-3 and J usage is TRBJ2-7; perhaps TRBD1 as D (5 bases). Trimming shortened V by 10 bases and J by 3 bases, and 10 bases separated the two germline ends. The CDR3 is 11 residues long. Germline V gene lookup returns CDR1 ENHRY and CDR2 SYGVKD. Here the CDR3 reads CATLGDYEQYF. The DNA for the CDR3 is TGTGCCACTTTAGGGGACTACGAGCAGTACTTC.

The rearrangement links TRBV20-1 to TRBJ2-3; D is unclear. V shed 3 bases and J shed 6 bases, with 13 bases lying between them. The CDR3 totals 13 residues. Per the germline V gene, CDR1 is DFQATT and CDR2 is SNEGSKA (reference sequence). CDR3 coding DNA: TGCAGTGCTAGTTGGGCAAACGCCGATACGCAGTATTTT. The encoded protein is CSASWANADTQYF.

The chain has TRBV5-1 and TRBJ1-6; 7 bases align to TRBD1. CDR3 size: 14 residues. V shed 5 bases and J 6 bases; nucleotides not matched to a gene: 5. Germline CDR1 and CDR2: SGHRS and YFSETQ. The CDR3 spells CASRTDRFNSPLHF. The CDR3 nucleotides are TGCGCCAGCAGAACGGACAGGTTTAATTCACCCCTCCACTTT.

V usage is TRBV5-1 and J usage is TRBJ2-3, with D tentatively TRBD1 (6 bases). The germline V gene encodes CDR1 SGHRS and CDR2 YFSETQ. This CDR3 has 15 amino acids. Trimming shortened V by 4 bases and J by 4 bases, and 16 bases separated the two germline ends. DNA for the CDR3: TGCGCCAGCAGCATAACCCCAGGGGCAGCAGATACGCAGTATTTT. Encoded protein: CASSITPGAADTQYF.

This clonotype was observed a single time. The rearrangement links TRBV27 to TRBJ2-1, with 8 bases that match TRBD1. From germline, CDR1 is MNHEY and CDR2 SMNVEV (reference sequence). The CDR3 contains 16 residues. J lost 7 bases, V lost 0 bases, and 8 bases had no gene match. In DNA form, the CDR3 reads TGTGCCAGCAGTTTATCGAAGCGACAGGGGCGAAATGAGCAGTTCTTC. Translated, it gives CASSLSKRQGRNEQFF.

There are a few counts of this clonotype. This sequence joins TRBV27 and TRBJ2-1; D is uncertain. The CDR3 contains 16 residues. Trimming removed 6 bases at V and 5 bases at J, with 20 bases between. Germline CDR1 MNHEY, CDR2 SMNVEV (reference sequence). The CDR3 protein is CASSSALANPNNEQFF. CDR3 nucleotides: TGTGCCAGCAGCTCTGCATTGGCAAACCCCAACAATGAGCAGTTCTTC.

The table lists this clonotype with a few counts. The V call is TRBV20-1, the J call TRBJ2-3; possibly TRBD1 or TRBD2 for D (5 bases each). Trimming left V 5 bases short and J 2 bases short, with 17 bases between. Germline CDR1 reads DFQATT; CDR2 reads SNEGSKA (reference sequence). The CDR3 contains 15 residues. The CDR3 nucleotides read TGCAGTGCTGAGGGGAGCAACAAGCCCACAGATACGCAGTATTTT. Translating gives CSAEGSNKPTDTQYF.

This clonotype was seen a handful of times. The chain is built from TRBV6-5 and TRBJ1-4, with D perhaps matching TRBD1 (6 bases). The CDR3 consists of 15 residues. V was cut by 2 bases and J by 0 bases, with 7 bases left in between. CDR1 and CDR2 from the germline V gene are MNHEY and SVGAGI. The CDR3 DNA is TGTGCCAGCAGTTACGGGACACCAACTAATGAAAAACTGTTTTTT. Protein product: CASSYGTPTNEKLFF.

This clonotype has a handful of counts. This rearrangement joins TRBV20-1 to TRBJ2-7; no clear D. The V gene lost 1 base and the J gene lost 2 bases, with 3 bases spanning the gap. The CDR3 spans 11 residues. CDR1 and CDR2 (germline): DFQATT, SNEGSKA (reference sequence). The CDR3 here is CSARAPYEQYF. The CDR3, as DNA: TGCAGTGCTAGAGCCCCCTACGAGCAGTACTTC.

The chain has TRBV7-2 and TRBJ2-1; tentatively, D is TRBD1 (5 bases). The CDR3 totals 14 residues. Trimming took off 0 bases at V and 5 bases at J, with 8 bases between the two ends. CDR1 is SGHTA and CDR2 is FQGNSA in the germline V gene. Here the CDR3 DNA reads TGTGCCAGCAGCTTAGCAAGGGGCCACAATGAGCAGTTCTTC. Translated, it gives CASSLARGHNEQFF.

This clonotype was seen many times. The rearrangement joins TRBV27 to TRBJ1-6; D is unresolved. The CDR3 consists of 14 residues. In germline, CDR1 is MNHEY, CDR2 SMNVEV (reference sequence). The V end was cut by 5 bases, the J end by 3 bases, with 8 bases between. The CDR3 here is CASSVAGYNSPLHF. CDR3 bases: TGTGCCAGCAGTGTCGCAGGCTATAATTCACCCCTCCACTTT.

This clonotype was counted at least ten times. The V and J genes are TRBV14 and TRBJ2-2, with unresolved D. The CDR3 is made up of 12 amino acids. Per germline, CDR1 SGHDN and CDR2 FVKESK. Between the trimmed V and J ends, which lost 3 bases and 5 bases, there was a span of 4 bases. This CDR3 reads CASSQETGELFF. CDR3 sequence (DNA): TGTGCCAGCAGCCAGGAAACCGGGGAGCTGTTTTTT.

This clonotype appeared a few times. The chain recombines TRBV7-8 with TRBJ1-2; D perhaps matches TRBD1 (6 bases). CDR1 and CDR2 (germline): SGHVS, FQNEAQ. The V and J ends lost 5 bases and 1 base respectively, with 20 bases between them. This CDR3 spans 17 amino acids. The DNA for the CDR3 is TGTGCCAGCAGCCGTAAAAGGGAGCAGGGGTTTAACTATGGCTACACCTTC. Translated: CASSRKREQGFNYGYTF.

The chain couples TRBV7-2 to TRBJ1-4; TRBD1 matches 7 bases. Germline-derived CDR1 and CDR2 are SGHTA and FQGNSA. This CDR3 spans 15 amino acids. V was clipped by 5 bases and J by 3 bases; unmatched bases: 6. The CDR3 region is CASSPQGGANEKLFF. CDR3 DNA: TGTGCCAGCAGCCCCCAGGGGGGAGCTAATGAAAAACTGTTTTTT.

This clonotype was observed many times. The chain combines TRBV6-5 with TRBJ1-6; 7 bases agree with TRBD1. Germline loops: CDR1 MNHEY, CDR2 SVGAGI. CDR3 length: 18 residues. V lost 2 bases, J lost 7 bases, and 14 bases stayed unmatched. The CDR3 sequence is CASSYVRIGQARNSPLHF. For the CDR3, the DNA is TGTGCCAGCAGTTACGTCCGGATCGGACAGGCCCGGAATTCACCCCTCCACTTT.

The sample holds many counts of this clonotype. V gene TRBV4-1 combines with J gene TRBJ2-7, with 12 bases lining up with TRBD2. The V segment lost 5 bases and the J segment 0 bases; nucleotides outside the gene matches: 8. Germline CDR1 and CDR2: MGHRA and YSYEKL. The CDR3 runs to 17 residues. CDR3 bases: TGCGCCAGCAGCACGACTAGCGGGGGCCCCAGCTCCTACGAGCAGTACTTC. It translates to CASSTTSGGPSSYEQYF.

This clonotype was seen a handful of times. V gene TRBV5-6 combines with J gene TRBJ1-2; D is ambiguous. V lost 3 bases, J lost 3 bases, and 12 bases lay in between. Germline loops: CDR1 SGHDT, CDR2 YYEEEE. There are 14 residues in the CDR3. CDR3 residues: CASSSDGAYYGYTF. The DNA of the CDR3 is TGTGCCAGCAGCTCAGACGGAGCTTACTATGGCTACACCTTC.

This clonotype has a handful of counts. The chain links TRBV7-2 to TRBJ2-2; D gene ambiguous. Germline V CDR1 and CDR2: SGHTA, FQGNSA. The CDR3 runs to 17 residues. V shed 3 bases and J shed 2 bases, with 16 bases lying between them. Here the CDR3 reads CASSFQVGLLNTGELFF. The CDR3 DNA reads TGTGCCAGCAGCTTTCAGGTCGGCCTTCTAAACACCGGGGAGCTGTTTTTT.